These T cell receptor beta chains were read from a single sample in a study of regulatory T cells in long-lasting Graves disease. TCRdb ran MiXCR on the multiplex PCR reads and lists one entry per CDR3 protein. The repertoire holds a few hundred thousand distinct CDR3 sequences, with 16% as singletons. These same data were also listed under a study on T cells in Graves' hyperthyroidism and ophthalmopathy.

This sample comprised peripheral blood mononuclear cells (PBMCs), obtained at new diagnosis, from a patient treated with antithyroid drugs. These receptors were collected from a man in his forties or fifties with Graves disease. The conserved cysteine and the conserved F or W are not part of the CDR3 here.

j_gene: TRBJ2-2; v_gene: TRBV9; CDR3aa: ASSVGTTNTGELF
j_gene: TRBJ1-3; v_gene: TRBV20-1; CDR3aa: SGLGPLGGSGNTIY
j_gene: TRBJ1-2; v_gene: TRBV12-3/TRBV12-4; CDR3aa: ASSLARGNYGYT
j_gene: TRBJ1-1; v_gene: TRBV7-3; CDR3aa: ASSPDRDRVMNTEAF
j_gene: TRBJ2-3; v_gene: TRBV20-1; CDR3aa: SAPDREGMDTQY
j_gene: TRBJ2-7; v_gene: TRBV2; CDR3aa: ASSLTRAGYEQY
j_gene: TRBJ1-2; v_gene: TRBV28; CDR3aa: ASSLYTPVMGRGYT
j_gene: TRBJ2-3; v_gene: TRBV6-4; CDR3aa: ASSEVAGGTDTQY
j_gene: TRBJ1-1; v_gene: TRBV12-3/TRBV12-4; CDR3aa: ASSPSNPPEAF
j_gene: TRBJ2-7; v_gene: TRBV5-6; CDR3aa: ASTMGGSYEQY
j_gene: TRBJ1-1; v_gene: TRBV27; CDR3aa: ASSLNRGSTEAF
j_gene: TRBJ2-7; v_gene: TRBV7-9; CDR3aa: ASSSTRGTEPPYEQY
j_gene: TRBJ1-5; v_gene: TRBV5-1; CDR3aa: ASSLQGEQPQH
j_gene: TRBJ1-2; v_gene: TRBV28; CDR3aa: ASSFLTGVAIYGYT
j_gene: TRBJ2-3; v_gene: TRBV7-8; CDR3aa: ASSLEGRGPSLRGDTQY
j_gene: TRBJ2-1; v_gene: TRBV28; CDR3aa: ASSSWVLGYNEQF
j_gene: TRBJ2-1; v_gene: TRBV12-3/TRBV12-4; CDR3aa: ASSPGLAGIEIEQF
j_gene: TRBJ1-2; v_gene: TRBV5-1; CDR3aa: ASSLGPRAGGVYGYT
j_gene: TRBJ1-2; v_gene: TRBV2; CDR3aa: ASSLQANYGYT
j_gene: TRBJ2-5; v_gene: TRBV7-2; CDR3aa: ASSVAAGMGQETQY
j_gene: TRBJ1-2; v_gene: TRBV6-1; CDR3aa: AISAGQDRGYT
j_gene: TRBJ1-1; v_gene: TRBV20-1; CDR3aa: SATGTENTEAF
j_gene: TRBJ2-7; v_gene: TRBV24-1; CDR3aa: ATSDSGTGGSFSYEQY
j_gene: TRBJ2-7; v_gene: TRBV7-2; CDR3aa: ASRGGSNEQY
j_gene: TRBJ1-1; v_gene: TRBV5-4; CDR3aa: ASTFRDGNTEAF
j_gene: TRBJ2-5; v_gene: TRBV10-2; CDR3aa: ASSESGAGGQETQY
j_gene: TRBJ2-5; v_gene: TRBV6-2/TRBV6-3; CDR3aa: ASSVIPGHQETQY
j_gene: TRBJ1-1; v_gene: TRBV6-1; CDR3aa: ASTPRTGGTEAF
j_gene: TRBJ2-1; v_gene: TRBV6-2/TRBV6-3; CDR3aa: ASSYRWRGNEQF
j_gene: TRBJ2-5; v_gene: TRBV4-2; CDR3aa: ASSQDRPGGETQY
j_gene: TRBJ1-5; v_gene: TRBV20-1; CDR3aa: SASNTYSNQPQH
j_gene: TRBJ2-5; v_gene: TRBV7-9; CDR3aa: ASSLAGLAAQETQY
j_gene: TRBJ2-1; v_gene: TRBV12-3/TRBV12-4; CDR3aa: ASRSSGGAREQF
j_gene: TRBJ1-4; v_gene: TRBV5-1; CDR3aa: ASSLATGESLF
j_gene: TRBJ1-2; v_gene: TRBV5-1; CDR3aa: ASSLGHTGAIDGYT
j_gene: TRBJ2-2; v_gene: TRBV9; CDR3aa: ASSSPGGTVLTGELF
j_gene: TRBJ1-5; v_gene: TRBV20-1; CDR3aa: SAREGTVLGQPQH
j_gene: TRBJ1-5; v_gene: TRBV28; CDR3aa: ASNEPQGASNQPQH
j_gene: TRBJ1-1; v_gene: TRBV18; CDR3aa: ASSLIGGSEAF
j_gene: TRBJ2-1; v_gene: TRBV28; CDR3aa: ASSSRAHEQF
j_gene: TRBJ2-4; v_gene: TRBV20-1; CDR3aa: SARRDLGGATHIQY
j_gene: TRBJ2-2; v_gene: TRBV5-1; CDR3aa: ASSSGARTGDSGELF
j_gene: TRBJ2-2; v_gene: TRBV7-2; CDR3aa: ASSLDGGTGELF
j_gene: TRBJ2-3; v_gene: TRBV7-2; CDR3aa: ASSPTTLGTQY
j_gene: TRBJ1-1; v_gene: TRBV3-1; CDR3aa: ASSLTDRGSEAF
j_gene: TRBJ2-1; v_gene: TRBV5-1; CDR3aa: ASSPGGDDEQF
j_gene: TRBJ2-2; v_gene: TRBV13; CDR3aa: ASSGQSGTNTGELF
j_gene: TRBJ2-1; v_gene: TRBV2; CDR3aa: ASSGGSESDPDDYNEQF
j_gene: TRBJ2-5; v_gene: TRBV7-8; CDR3aa: ASSLGLGGGDQETQY
j_gene: TRBJ2-1; v_gene: TRBV20-1; CDR3aa: SAAQGGRNEQF
j_gene: TRBJ2-6; v_gene: TRBV12-3/TRBV12-4; CDR3aa: ASSLSVTGANVLT
j_gene: TRBJ2-7; v_gene: TRBV12-5; CDR3aa: ASGLVLSRGGFEQY